In its sample, the clone carrying this T cell receptor beta chain was seen many times. V was cut by 4 bases and J by 6 bases, with 15 bases left in between. The CDR3 has 14 amino acids. CDR1 is MGHDK and CDR2 is SYGVNS in the germline V gene. The data derive from a study of low-dose radiotherapy and immunotherapy resistance in tumors. The overall study: Aspirin was taken orally at 300 mg daily by patients, and this continued for four cycles from cycle 1 day 1.

The time point was: before trial treatment. The therapy administered to donors comprised nivolumab, ipilimumab, aspirin, low-dose cyclophosphamide and low-dose radiotherapy. It was with a constant-region primer and a V-primer adapter that TCRs were amplified over about 20 PCR cycles. TCRdb called the reads again in MiXCR, with one record for every CDR3 protein. The sample contains approximately 47,000 distinct CDR3 sequences, 10% to 15% of which appear only once. Sequencing was performed on PBMCs, taken before treatment. The receptor was isolated from a female donor with ovarian cancer. The V gene is TRBV25-1, the J gene TRBJ1-1; TRBD1 is a possible D gene (5 bases). For the CDR3, the DNA is TGTGCCAGCAGTGGACAACCAGGGCCGCCTGAAGCTTTCTTT. Translated, it gives CASSGQPGPPEAFF.